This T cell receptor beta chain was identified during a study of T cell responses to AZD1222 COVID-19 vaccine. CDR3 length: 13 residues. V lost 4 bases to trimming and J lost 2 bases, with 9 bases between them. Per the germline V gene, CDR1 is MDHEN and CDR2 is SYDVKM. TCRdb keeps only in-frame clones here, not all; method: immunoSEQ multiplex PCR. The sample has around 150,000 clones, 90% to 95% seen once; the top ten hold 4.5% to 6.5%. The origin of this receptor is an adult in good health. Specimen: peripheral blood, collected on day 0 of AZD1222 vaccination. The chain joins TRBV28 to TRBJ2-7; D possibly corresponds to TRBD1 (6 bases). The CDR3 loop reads CASSSGQTYEQYF. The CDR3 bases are TGTGCCAGCAGTTCCGGACAGACCTACGAGCAGTACTTC.